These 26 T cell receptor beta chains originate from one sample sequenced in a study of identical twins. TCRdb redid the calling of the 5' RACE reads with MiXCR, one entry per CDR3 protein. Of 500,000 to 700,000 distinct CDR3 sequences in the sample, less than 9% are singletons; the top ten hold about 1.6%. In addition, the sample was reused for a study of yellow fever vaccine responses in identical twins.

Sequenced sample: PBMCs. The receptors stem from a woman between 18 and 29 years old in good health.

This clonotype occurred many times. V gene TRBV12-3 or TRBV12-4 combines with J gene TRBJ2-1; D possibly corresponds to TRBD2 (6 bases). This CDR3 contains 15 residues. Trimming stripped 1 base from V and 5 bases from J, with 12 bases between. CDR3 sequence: CASSLGTTVNNEQFF. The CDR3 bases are TGTGCCAGCAGTTTAGGGACTACCGTCAACAATGAGCAGTTCTTC.

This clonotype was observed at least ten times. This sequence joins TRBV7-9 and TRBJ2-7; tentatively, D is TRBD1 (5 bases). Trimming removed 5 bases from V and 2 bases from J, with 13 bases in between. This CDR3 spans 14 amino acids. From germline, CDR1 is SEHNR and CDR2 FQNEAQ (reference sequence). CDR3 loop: CASSDDSNPYEQYF. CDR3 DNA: TGTGCCAGCAGCGATGACAGCAACCCCTACGAGCAGTACTTC.

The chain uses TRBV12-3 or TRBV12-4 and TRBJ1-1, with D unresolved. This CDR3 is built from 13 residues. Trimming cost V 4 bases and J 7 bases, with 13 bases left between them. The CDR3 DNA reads TGTGCCAGCAGTTGGGCGTGGGGAGATGAAGCTTTCTTT. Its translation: CASSWAWGDEAFF.

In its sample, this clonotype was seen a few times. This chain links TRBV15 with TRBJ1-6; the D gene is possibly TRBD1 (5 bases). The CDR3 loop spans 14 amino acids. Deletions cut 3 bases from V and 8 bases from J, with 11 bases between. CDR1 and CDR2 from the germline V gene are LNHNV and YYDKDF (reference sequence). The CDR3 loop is CATSSRDADSPLHF. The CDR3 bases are TGTGCCACCAGCAGCCGGGACGCTGATTCACCCCTCCACTTT.

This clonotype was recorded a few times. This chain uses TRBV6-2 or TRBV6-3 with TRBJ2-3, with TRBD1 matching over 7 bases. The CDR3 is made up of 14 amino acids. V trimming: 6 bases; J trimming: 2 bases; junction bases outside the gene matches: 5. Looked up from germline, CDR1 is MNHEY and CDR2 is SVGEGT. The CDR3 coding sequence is TGTGCCAGCAGGCGTACAGGGGTCACAGATACGCAGTATTTT. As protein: CASRRTGVTDTQYF.

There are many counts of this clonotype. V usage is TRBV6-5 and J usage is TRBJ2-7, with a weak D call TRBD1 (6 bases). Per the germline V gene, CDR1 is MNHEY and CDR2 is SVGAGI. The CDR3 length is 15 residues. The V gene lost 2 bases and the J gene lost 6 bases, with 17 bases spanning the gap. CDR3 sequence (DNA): TGTGCCAGCAGTTACGGGGGCAGCGCCCCTCCCGAGCAGTACTTC. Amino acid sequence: CASSYGGSAPPEQYF.

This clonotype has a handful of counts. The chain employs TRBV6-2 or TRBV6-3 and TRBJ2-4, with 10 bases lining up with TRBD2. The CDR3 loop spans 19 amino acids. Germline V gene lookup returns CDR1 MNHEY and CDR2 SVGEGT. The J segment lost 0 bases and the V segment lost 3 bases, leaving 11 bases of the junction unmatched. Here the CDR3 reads CASSYRTSGAHVAKNIQYF. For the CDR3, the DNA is TGTGCCAGCAGTTATAGGACTAGCGGAGCCCACGTAGCCAAAAACATTCAGTACTTC.

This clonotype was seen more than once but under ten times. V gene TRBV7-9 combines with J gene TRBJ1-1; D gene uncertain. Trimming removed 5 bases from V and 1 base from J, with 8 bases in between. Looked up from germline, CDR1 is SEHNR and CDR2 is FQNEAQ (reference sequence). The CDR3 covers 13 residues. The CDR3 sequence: CASSQIANTEAFF. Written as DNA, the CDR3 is TGTGCCAGCAGCCAAATAGCGAACACTGAAGCTTTCTTT.

CDR3 DNA: TGTGCCAGCAGTGCAGGACAGGGGCGGGCTGAAGCTTTCTTT. This sequence encodes CASSAGQGRAEAFF. This sequence joins TRBV28 and TRBJ1-1, with 9 bases fitting TRBD1. Germline lookup yields CDR1 MDHEN and CDR2 SYDVKM. J was trimmed by 6 bases and V by 5 bases; bases with no gene match: 7. The CDR3 spans 14 residues.

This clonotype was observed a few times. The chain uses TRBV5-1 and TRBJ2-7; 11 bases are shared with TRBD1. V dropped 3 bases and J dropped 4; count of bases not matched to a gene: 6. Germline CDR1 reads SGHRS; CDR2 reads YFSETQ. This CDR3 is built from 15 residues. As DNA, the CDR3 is TGCGCCAGCAGCTCCTGGGACAGGGGGAGGTACGAGCAGTACTTC. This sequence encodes CASSSWDRGRYEQYF.

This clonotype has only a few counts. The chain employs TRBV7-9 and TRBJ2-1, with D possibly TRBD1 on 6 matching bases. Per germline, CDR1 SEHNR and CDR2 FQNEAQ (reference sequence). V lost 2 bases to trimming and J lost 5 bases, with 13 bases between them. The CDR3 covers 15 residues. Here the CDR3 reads CASSLYGGSDNEQFF. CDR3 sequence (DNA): TGTGCCAGCAGCTTATATGGGGGCAGCGACAATGAGCAGTTCTTC.

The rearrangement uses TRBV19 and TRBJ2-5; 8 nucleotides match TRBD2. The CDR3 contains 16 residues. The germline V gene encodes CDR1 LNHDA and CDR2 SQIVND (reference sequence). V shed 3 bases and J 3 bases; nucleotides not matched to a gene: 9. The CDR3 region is CASSILSGSGEETQYF. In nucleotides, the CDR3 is TGTGCCAGTAGTATTTTGAGCGGGAGCGGTGAAGAGACCCAGTACTTC.

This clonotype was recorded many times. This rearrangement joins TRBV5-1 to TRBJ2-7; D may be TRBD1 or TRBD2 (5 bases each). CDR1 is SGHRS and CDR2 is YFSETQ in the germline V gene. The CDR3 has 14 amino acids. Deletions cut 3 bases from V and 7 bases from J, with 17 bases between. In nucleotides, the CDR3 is TGCGCCAGCAGCTCGTCCGGACCTGGGGGTGAGCAGTACTTC. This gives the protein CASSSSGPGGEQYF.

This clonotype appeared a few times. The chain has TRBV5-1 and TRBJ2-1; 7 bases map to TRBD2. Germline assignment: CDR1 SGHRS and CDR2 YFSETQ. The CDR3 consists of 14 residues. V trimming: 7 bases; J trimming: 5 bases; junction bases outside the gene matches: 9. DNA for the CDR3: TGCGCCAGCCAGGAGCGGGACGGAAACAATGAGCAGTTCTTC. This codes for CASQERDGNNEQFF.

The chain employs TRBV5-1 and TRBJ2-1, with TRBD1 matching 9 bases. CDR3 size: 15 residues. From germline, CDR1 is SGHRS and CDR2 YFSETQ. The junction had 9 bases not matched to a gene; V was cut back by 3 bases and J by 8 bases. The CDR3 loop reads CASSSPGQGVDEQFF. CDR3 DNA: TGCGCCAGCAGCTCACCGGGACAGGGTGTCGATGAGCAGTTCTTC. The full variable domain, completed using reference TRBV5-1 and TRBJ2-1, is KAGVTQTPRYLIKTRGQQVTLSCSPISGHRSVSWYQQTPGQGLQFLFEYFSETQRNKGNFPGRFSGRQFSNSRSEMNVSTLELGDSALYLCASSSPGQGVDEQFFGPGTRLTVL.

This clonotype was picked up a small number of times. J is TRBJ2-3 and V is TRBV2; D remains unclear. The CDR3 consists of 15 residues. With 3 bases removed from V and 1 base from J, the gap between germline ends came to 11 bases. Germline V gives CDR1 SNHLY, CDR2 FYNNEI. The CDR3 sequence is CASSDEFGGTDTQYF. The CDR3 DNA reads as TGTGCCAGCAGTGACGAGTTTGGGGGCACAGATACGCAGTATTTT.

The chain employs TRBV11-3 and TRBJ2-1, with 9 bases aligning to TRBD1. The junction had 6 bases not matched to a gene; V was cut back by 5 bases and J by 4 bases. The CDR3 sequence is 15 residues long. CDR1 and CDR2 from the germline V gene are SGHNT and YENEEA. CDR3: CASSGTGFLYNEQFF. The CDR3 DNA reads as TGTGCCAGCAGCGGGACAGGGTTTCTGTACAATGAGCAGTTCTTC.

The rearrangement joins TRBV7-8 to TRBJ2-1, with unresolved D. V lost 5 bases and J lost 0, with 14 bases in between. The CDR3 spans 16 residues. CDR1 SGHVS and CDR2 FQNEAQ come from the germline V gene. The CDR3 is CASSPWVLSSYNEQFF. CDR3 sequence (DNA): TGTGCCAGCAGCCCTTGGGTCCTGAGCTCCTACAATGAGCAGTTCTTC.

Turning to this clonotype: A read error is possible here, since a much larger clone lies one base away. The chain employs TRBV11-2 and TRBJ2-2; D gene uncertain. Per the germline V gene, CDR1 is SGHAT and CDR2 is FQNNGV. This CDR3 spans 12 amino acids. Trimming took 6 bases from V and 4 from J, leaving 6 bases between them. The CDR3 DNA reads TGTGCCAGCAGTTGGAGCACCGGGGAGCTGTTTTTT. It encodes CASSWSTGELFF.

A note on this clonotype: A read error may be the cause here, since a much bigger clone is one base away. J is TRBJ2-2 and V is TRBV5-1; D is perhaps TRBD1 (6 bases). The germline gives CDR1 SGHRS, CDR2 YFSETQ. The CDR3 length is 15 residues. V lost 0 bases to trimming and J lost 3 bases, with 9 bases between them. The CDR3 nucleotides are TGCGCCAGCAGCTTGGGACAGGTTGACACCGGGGAGCTGTTTTTT. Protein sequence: CASSLGQVDTGELFF.

DNA of the CDR3: TGCAGCGTTGGCGATTACAGGGTTTCCGGCTACACCTTC. This codes for CSVGDYRVSGYTF. V and J are TRBV29-1 and TRBJ1-2; D is perhaps TRBD1 (6 bases). The CDR3 consists of 13 residues. Germline V gives CDR1 SQVTM, CDR2 ANQGSEA. V lost 4 bases and J 8 bases, leaving 17 bases between the germline ends.

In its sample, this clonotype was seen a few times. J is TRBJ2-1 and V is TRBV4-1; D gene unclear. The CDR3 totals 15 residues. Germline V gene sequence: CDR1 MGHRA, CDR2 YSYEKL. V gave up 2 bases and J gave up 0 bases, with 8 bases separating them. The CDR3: CASSQSADSYNEQFF. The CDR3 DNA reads TGCGCCAGCAGCCAATCCGCCGACTCCTACAATGAGCAGTTCTTC.

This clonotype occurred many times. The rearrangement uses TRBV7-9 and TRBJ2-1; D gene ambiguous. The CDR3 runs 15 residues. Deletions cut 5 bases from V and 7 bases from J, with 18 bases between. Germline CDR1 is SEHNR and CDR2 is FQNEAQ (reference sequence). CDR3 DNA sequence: TGTGCCAGCAGCGGTAGGGTATCACAAAAGAATGAGCAGTTCTTC. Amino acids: CASSGRVSQKNEQFF.

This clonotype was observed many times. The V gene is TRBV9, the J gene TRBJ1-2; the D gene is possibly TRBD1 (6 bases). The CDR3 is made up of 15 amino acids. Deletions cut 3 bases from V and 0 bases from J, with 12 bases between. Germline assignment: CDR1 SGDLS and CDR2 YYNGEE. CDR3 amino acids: CASSGLGQTNYGYTF. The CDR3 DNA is TGTGCCAGCAGCGGACTCGGACAGACTAACTATGGCTACACCTTC.

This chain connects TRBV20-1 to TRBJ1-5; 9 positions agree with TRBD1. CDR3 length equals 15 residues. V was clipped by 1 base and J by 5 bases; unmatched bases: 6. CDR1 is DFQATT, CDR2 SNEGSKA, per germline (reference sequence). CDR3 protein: CSARGTGEADQPQHF. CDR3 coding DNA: TGCAGTGCTAGAGGGACAGGGGAAGCGGATCAGCCCCAGCATTTT.

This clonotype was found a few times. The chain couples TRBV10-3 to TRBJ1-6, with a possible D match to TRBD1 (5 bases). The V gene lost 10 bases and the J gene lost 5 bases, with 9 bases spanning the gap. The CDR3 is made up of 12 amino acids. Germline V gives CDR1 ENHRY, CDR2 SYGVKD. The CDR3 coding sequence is TGTGCCACCGAGGACAATAATTCACCCCTCCACTTT. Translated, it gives CATEDNNSPLHF.